This is a list of T cell receptor beta chains from one sample in a study of shared clonotypes between healthy human individuals. Produced via immunoSEQ multiplex PCR; TCRdb's table is partial and in-frame only. The data hold hundreds of thousands of clones, with over 65% observed a single time. Input material: memory CD4+ T cells sorted from blood. All receptors come from a man aged 25 to 40 in good health. The CDR3 runs from the conserved cysteine through the conserved F or W. A D gene is named only where the DNA matches it firmly. Size is omitted from some rows. Given values are once, few, many or a class for expanded clones.

TRBJ2-2,TRBV18,TRBD1,NA,TGTGCCAGCTCACCACTTGGACAGGGGGCCGGGGAGCTGTTTTTT,CASSPLGQGAGELFF
TRBJ2-5,TRBV19,NA,NA,TGTGCCAGTAGCACCCCCGGGGAGACCCAGTACTTC,CASSTPGETQYF
TRBJ1-4,TRBV19,NA,NA,TGTGCCAGTAGTATTACCGCAACTAATGAAAAACTGTTTTTT,CASSITATNEKLFF
TRBJ2-1,TRBV7-2,NA,NA,TGTGCCAGCAGCCATATACTAGCCGCGAGCTCCTACAATGAGCAGTTCTTC,CASSHILAASSYNEQFF
TRBJ2-4,TRBV29-1,TRBD1,few,TGCAGCGTTGGACAGGGGGTGAACATTCAGTACTTC,CSVGQGVNIQYF
TRBJ2-7,TRBV10-1,NA,once,TGCGCCAGCAGGCCGGTTAATGGCAGGGATTACTCCTACGAGCAGTACTTC,CASRPVNGRDYSYEQYF
TRBJ1-4,TRBV6-5,NA,once,TGTGCCAGCAGTCCGGCCGGGGAAGAAAAACTGTTTTTT,CASSPAGEEKLFF
TRBJ2-7,TRBV5-4,TRBD2,NA,TGTGCCAGCAGCTTGGCCAGCGGGAGGCCCCCCTACGAGCAGTACTTC,CASSLASGRPPYEQYF
TRBJ1-6,TRBV18,NA,NA,TGTGCCAGCCGACCGGGGGGATTTAATTCACCCCTCCACTTT,CASRPGGFNSPLHF
TRBJ1-2,TRBV5-1,TRBD1,NA,TGCGCCAGCACCCTGACAGGGGGCGCGTCGGGCTACACCTTC,CASTLTGGASGYTF
TRBJ2-7,TRBV4-3,NA,NA,TGCGCCAGCAGCCAAGAAATTTCGAGTCGAGAGCAGTACTTC,CASSQEISSREQYF
TRBJ2-3,TRBV6-1,NA,many,TGTGCCAGCAGTGTAGGGGGGTGGGGAGATACGCAGTATTTT,CASSVGGWGDTQYF
TRBJ2-1,TRBV10-1,NA,NA,TGCGCCAGCAGTGAGTCCCTAGCGAAGAATGAGCAGTTCTTC,CASSESLAKNEQFF
TRBJ2-6,TRBV5-4,TRBD1,NA,TGTGCCAGCAGCGACGCCCTCGGACAGGGGCTCTTCTCTGGGGCCAACGTCCTGACTTTC,CASSDALGQGLFSGANVLTF
TRBJ1-2,TRBV6-1,NA,NA,TGTGCCAGCAGTGAAGGGCAGGGAGGGAACTATGGCTACACCTTC,CASSEGQGGNYGYTF
TRBJ1-2,TRBV10-3,TRBD1,once,TGTGCCATCCGGGATAGGGGGCGATTATCCTATGGCTACACCTTC,CAIRDRGRLSYGYTF
TRBJ2-3,TRBV9,TRBD2,few,TGTGCCAGCAGCGTAGACATGTCGACTAGCGGGAGCACAGATACGCAGTATTTT,CASSVDMSTSGSTDTQYF
TRBJ2-2,TRBV7-3,NA,few,TGTGCCAGCAGTTACGGCGGGGAGCTGTTTTTT,CASSYGGELFF
TRBJ2-3,TRBV5-1,NA,NA,TGCGCCAGCAGCGTCGACCTTAGCACAGATACGCAGTATTTT,CASSVDLSTDTQYF
TRBJ2-1,TRBV13,NA,few,TGTGCCAGCAACCGTGGCCCCAATGAGCAGTTCTTC,CASNRGPNEQFF
TRBJ2-3,TRBV11-3,TRBD2,NA,TGTGCCAGCAGCGCCCGGACTAGCGGGAGACTCGCAGATACGCAGTATTTT,CASSARTSGRLADTQYF
TRBJ2-2,TRBV4-2,TRBD2,NA,TGTGCCAGCAGCCACCCCAAGGGTAGCGGGACGACCTTGAACACCGGGGAGCTGTTTTTT,CASSHPKGSGTTLNTGELFF
TRBJ2-6,TRBV18,NA,NA,TGTGCCAGCTCACCGAACTCTGGGGCCAACGTCCTGACTTTC,CASSPNSGANVLTF
TRBJ2-2,TRBV5-4,NA,NA,TGTGCCAGCAGCCCGACAGGTAGGCGAGGCACCGGGGAGCTGTTTTTT,CASSPTGRRGTGELFF
TRBJ2-3,TRBV27,NA,NA,TGTGCCAGCAGTTTATTACCGACAGGAATCACAGATACGCAGTATTTT,CASSLLPTGITDTQYF
TRBJ2-1,TRBV18,NA,NA,TGTGCCAGCTCGCCATTCGATGAGCAGTTCTTC,CASSPFDEQFF
TRBJ2-7,TRBV5-4,NA,few,TGTGCCAGCAGCTTGGAGGGACGAAGGTCCTACGAGCAGTACTTC,CASSLEGRRSYEQYF
TRBJ2-1,TRBV5-4,TRBD1,NA,TGTGCCACTGGGCGACAGGGAAATGAGCAGTTCTTC,CATGRQGNEQFF
TRBJ2-7,TRBV7-8,TRBD2,NA,TGTGCCAGCAGCGCGTCGGAATCGTTGACTAGCGGGACCTACGAGCAGTACTTC,CASSASESLTSGTYEQYF
TRBJ2-5,TRBV5-6,TRBD2,NA,TGTGCCAGCAGCTTGGGAGCGGGAGTAAAGACCCAGTACTTC,CASSLGAGVKTQYF
TRBJ2-5,TRBV29-1,TRBD2,NA,TGCAGCGTATGGGGGGGAAGTGAGACCCAGTACTTC,CSVWGGSETQYF